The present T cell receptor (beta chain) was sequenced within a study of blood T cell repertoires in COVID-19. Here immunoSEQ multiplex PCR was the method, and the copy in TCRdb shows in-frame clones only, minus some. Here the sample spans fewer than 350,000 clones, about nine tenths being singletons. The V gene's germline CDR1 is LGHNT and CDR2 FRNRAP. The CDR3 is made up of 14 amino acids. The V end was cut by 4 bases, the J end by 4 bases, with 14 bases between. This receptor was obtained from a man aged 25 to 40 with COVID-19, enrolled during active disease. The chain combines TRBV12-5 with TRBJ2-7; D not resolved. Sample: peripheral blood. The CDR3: CASGSRPLLYEQYF. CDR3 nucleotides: TGTGCTAGTGGTTCGAGGCCACTTCTTTACGAGCAGTACTTC.